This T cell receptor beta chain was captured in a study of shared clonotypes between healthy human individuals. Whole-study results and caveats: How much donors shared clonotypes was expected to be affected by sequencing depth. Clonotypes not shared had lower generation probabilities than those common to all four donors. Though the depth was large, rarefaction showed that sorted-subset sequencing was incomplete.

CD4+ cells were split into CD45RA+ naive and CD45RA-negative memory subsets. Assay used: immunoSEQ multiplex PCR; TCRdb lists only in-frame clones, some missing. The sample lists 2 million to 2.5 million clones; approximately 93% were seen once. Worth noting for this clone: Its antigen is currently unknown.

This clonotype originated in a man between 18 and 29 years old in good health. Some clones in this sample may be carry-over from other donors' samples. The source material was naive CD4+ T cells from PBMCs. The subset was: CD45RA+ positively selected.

This chain's CDR3 is CASSLRGGDGELFF. CDR3 DNA sequence: TGTGCCAGCAGCCTTAGAGGGGGGGACGGGGAGCTGTTTTTT. The chain has TRBV11-3 and TRBJ2-2; TRBD2 is a possible D gene (7 bases). Germline CDR1 reads SGHNT; CDR2 reads YENEEA. The CDR3 extends over 14 amino acids. Trimming shortened V by 5 bases and J by 7 bases, and 14 bases separated the two germline ends.